The next 8 T cell receptor beta chains were all read from a single sample in a study of blood T cell repertoires in COVID-19. Repertoires were generated with immunoSEQ multiplex PCR, while TCRdb's copy carries only in-frame clones and drops some. The sample carries 90,000 to 120,000 clones, about 80% recorded once. The sequenced sample was peripheral blood. The receptors stem from a man between 65 and 85 years old with acute or convalescent COVID-19.

This clone showed up just a few times. The chain couples TRBV27 to TRBJ1-2; tentative D call: TRBD1 (5 bases). Germline V CDR1 and CDR2: MNHEY, SMNVEV (reference sequence). CDR3 length: 16 residues. Trimming took off 3 bases at V and 4 bases at J, with 18 bases between the two ends. The CDR3 coding sequence is TGTGCCAGCAGTTTCCTACACATCGGGACTCCCTATGGCTACACCTTC. Protein sequence: CASSFLHIGTPYGYTF.

This chain joins TRBV7-9 and TRBJ1-2; perhaps TRBD1 as D (5 bases). Germline CDR1 is SEHNR and CDR2 is FQNEAQ (reference sequence). With 5 bases removed from V and 8 bases from J, the gap between germline ends came to 15 bases. The CDR3 totals 13 residues. The CDR3 DNA sequence: TGTGCCAGCAGCATCGGGACTGGAAGGGGCTACACCTTC. Translated, it gives CASSIGTGRGYTF.

The chain combines TRBV7-9 with TRBJ1-3; D ambiguous. Looked up from germline, CDR1 is SEHNR and CDR2 is FQNEAQ (reference sequence). V lost 10 bases and J lost 1, with 14 bases in between. The CDR3 is 14 residues long. CDR3 residues: CATDTSSSGNTIYF. The CDR3 region has the DNA TGTGCCACCGACACCTCTTCTTCTGGAAACACCATATATTTT.

In its sample, this clone was seen a few times. This chain joins TRBV27 and TRBJ1-1, with D unresolved. The V and J ends lost 6 bases and 2 bases respectively, with 7 bases between them. Germline lookup yields CDR1 MNHEY and CDR2 SMNVEV (reference sequence). The length of the CDR3 is 12 residues. Here the CDR3 reads CASRHENTEAFF. CDR3 coding DNA: TGTGCCAGCAGACACGAAAACACTGAAGCTTTCTTT.

The rearrangement links TRBV5-5 to TRBJ2-7, with D hard to call. V was clipped by 0 bases and J by 3 bases, with 13 bases between them. Germline lookup yields CDR1 SGHKS and CDR2 YYEKEE (reference sequence). CDR3 length: 15 amino acids. DNA for the CDR3: TGTGCCAGCAGCTTGGCCGCAGGCCTCCACTACGAGCAGTACTTC. Amino acid sequence: CASSLAAGLHYEQYF.

This chain connects TRBV5-1 to TRBJ1-2, with a tentative D call TRBD1 (6 bases). Trimming took off 6 bases at V and 4 bases at J, with 22 bases between the two ends. The CDR3 length is 16 residues. The V gene's germline CDR1 is SGHRS and CDR2 YFSETQ. In nucleotides, the CDR3 is TGCGCCAGCACTCTAGCAGGGGCGACTGACGGCTATGGCTACACCTTC. Amino acid sequence: CASTLAGATDGYGYTF.

The J gene is TRBJ1-6, the V gene TRBV6-5; a possible D gene is TRBD1 (6 bases). V was shortened by 0 bases and J by 10 bases, with 16 bases between the two germline ends. The germline V gene encodes CDR1 MNHEY and CDR2 SVGAGI. The CDR3 is made up of 16 amino acids. Here the CDR3 reads CASSYSTGHVGSPLHF. The CDR3 DNA reads as TGTGCCAGCAGTTACTCGACAGGCCATGTCGGGTCACCCCTCCACTTT.

This chain joins TRBV29-1 and TRBJ2-7; D might be TRBD1 (6 bases). V was clipped by 5 bases and J by 3 bases, with 14 bases between them. Looked up from germline, CDR1 is SQVTM and CDR2 is ANQGSEA. This CDR3 is built from 13 residues. For the CDR3, the DNA is TGCAGCGTTACCCCAGGGGTAGACTACGAGCAGTACTTC. Protein product: CSVTPGVDYEQYF.